The 13 T cell receptor beta chains reported below all come from one sample, sequenced in a study of response to subunit inactivated influenza vaccine. One entry per CDR3 protein, called by TCRdb with MiXCR from the RT-PCR reads. Among hundreds of thousands of distinct CDR3 sequences listed, around 14% were seen once. The sample in question was PBMCs from blood, obtained about 13 days after vaccination. These TCRs come from a man over 45 who received an inactivated influenza vaccine.

This rearrangement joins TRBV5-6 to TRBJ2-3; 10 positions agree with TRBD2. J gave up 5 bases and V 2 bases, and 14 bases lay outside the gene matches. Germline assignment: CDR1 SGHDT and CDR2 YYEEEE. The CDR3 sequence is 18 residues long. The CDR3 protein is CASSFSVVAGGIGDTQYF. Here the CDR3 DNA reads TGTGCCAGCAGCTTTTCAGTGGTAGCGGGAGGCATTGGAGATACGCAGTATTTT.

The chain joins TRBV5-4 to TRBJ2-7; TRBD2 matches at 7 bases. With 1 base clipped from V and 4 bases from J, the junction kept 11 bases outside the gene matches. Per the germline V gene, CDR1 is SGHNT and CDR2 is YYREEE (reference sequence). The CDR3 has 16 residues. CDR3 sequence: CASSLYTSDRKYEQYF. The DNA of the CDR3 is TGTGCCAGCAGCTTGTACACTAGCGATCGAAAATACGAGCAGTACTTC.

The chain is built from TRBV20-1 and TRBJ2-1; no definite D call. The CDR3 extends over 14 amino acids. The V and J ends lost 2 bases and 0 bases respectively, with 8 bases between them. Per germline, CDR1 DFQATT and CDR2 SNEGSKA (reference sequence). The CDR3 here is CSARSPSSYNEQFF. The DNA for the CDR3 is TGCAGTGCTAGATCGCCTAGCTCCTACAATGAGCAGTTCTTC.

With regard to this clonotype: At one boundary the junction diverges from the germline segment, which might be a read error. The chain employs TRBV20-1 and TRBJ2-7, with D uncertain. The CDR3 contains 11 residues. The germline V gene encodes CDR1 DFQATT and CDR2 SNEGSKA (reference sequence). The DNA for the CDR3 is TGCAGTGCTAGAGATGATGGCGAGACCTTCTTC. Amino acid sequence: CSARDDGETFF.

A few counts support this clonotype. DNA of the CDR3: TGTGCCAGCAGCTCAGGGGTGGGCATGAACGGAAAACTGTTTTTT. This sequence encodes CASSSGVGMNGKLFF. The V and J genes are TRBV7-2 and TRBJ1-4, with D perhaps matching TRBD1 (6 bases). From germline, CDR1 is SGHTA and CDR2 FQGNSA. Trimming removed 4 bases from V and 10 bases from J, with 19 bases in between. The CDR3 covers 15 residues.

A few counts support this clonotype. The CDR3 protein is CATSAPPGQGLNEQFF. In DNA form, the CDR3 reads TGTGCCACCAGTGCCCCGCCGGGACAGGGGCTTAATGAGCAGTTCTTC. This chain joins TRBV24-1 and TRBJ2-1; 10 positions match TRBD1. Germline lookup yields CDR1 KGHDR and CDR2 SFDVKD. V dropped 5 bases and J dropped 7; count of bases not matched to a gene: 10. This CDR3 contains 16 residues.

This clonotype has a count of ten or more. The chain carries TRBV5-1 and TRBJ2-3, with D tentatively TRBD2 (6 bases). V lost 4 bases to trimming and J lost 3 bases, with 12 bases between them. The length of the CDR3 is 14 residues. Germline V gene sequence: CDR1 SGHRS, CDR2 YFSETQ. CDR3 sequence: CASSPSGVTDTQYF. As DNA, the CDR3 is TGCGCCAGCAGCCCATCGGGAGTAACAGATACGCAGTATTTT.

The chain joins TRBV3-1 to TRBJ2-1; 8 bases map to TRBD2. Trimming cost V 3 bases and J 5 bases; bases outside gene matches: 9. Germline V CDR1 and CDR2: LGHDT, YNNKEL (reference sequence). This CDR3 has 16 residues. The CDR3: CASSHFHSGVNNEQFF. In nucleotides, the CDR3 is TGTGCCAGCAGCCATTTCCATAGCGGGGTCAACAATGAGCAGTTCTTC.

This clonotype has more than one count but fewer than ten. The chain joins TRBV7-9 to TRBJ2-5; a possible D gene is TRBD1 (5 bases). V was pared by 3 bases and J by 5 bases, with 19 bases between. CDR1 is SEHNR and CDR2 is FQNEAQ in the germline V gene (reference sequence). This CDR3 region has 16 residues. CDR3 in amino acids: CASSLKFLVAGETQYF. For the CDR3, the DNA is TGTGCCAGCAGCTTGAAGTTTTTAGTGGCAGGGGAGACCCAGTACTTC.

This clonotype came up a few times. The chain joins TRBV7-2 to TRBJ2-1; a possible D gene is TRBD1 (5 bases). V lost 6 bases and J lost 7, with 13 bases in between. Germline values: CDR1 SGHTA, CDR2 FQGNSA. The CDR3 loop spans 13 amino acids. CDR3: CASRRQTQNEQFF. DNA for the CDR3: TGTGCCAGCAGACGACAGACTCAGAATGAGCAGTTCTTC.

This clonotype was recorded a few times. The chain links TRBV7-2 to TRBJ1-1, with no clear D. Per germline, CDR1 SGHTA and CDR2 FQGNSA. The CDR3 consists of 12 residues. Trimming stripped 2 bases from V and 7 bases from J, with 8 bases between. CDR3 in amino acids: CASSLYSSEAFF. The CDR3 bases are TGTGCCAGCAGCTTATACAGCAGTGAAGCTTTCTTT.

Only a few counts were recorded for this clonotype. The chain carries TRBV7-2 and TRBJ2-2; 8 nucleotides align to TRBD2. This CDR3 has 16 amino acids. Germline CDR1 and CDR2: SGHTA and FQGNSA. V shed 5 bases and J 3 bases; nucleotides not matched to a gene: 8. The CDR3: CASSPTSGLYTGELFF. DNA of the CDR3: TGTGCCAGCAGCCCAACTAGCGGCCTATACACCGGGGAGCTGTTTTTT. Full variable domain (rest looked up from reference TRBV7-2 and TRBJ2-2): GAGVSQSPSNKVTEKGKDVELRCDPISGHTALYWYRQSLGQGLEFLIYFQGNSAPDKSGLPSDRFSAERTGGSVSTLTIQRTQQEDSAVYLCASSPTSGLYTGELFFGEGSRLTVL.

V and J are TRBV20-1 and TRBJ2-3; 12 bases line up with TRBD2. Trimming removed 0 bases from V and 5 bases from J; junction bases left unmatched: 6. The germline V gene has CDR1 DFQATT and CDR2 SNEGSKA (reference sequence). This CDR3 has 16 amino acids. Here the CDR3 reads CSARDPASGRGDTQYF. The CDR3 region has the DNA TGCAGTGCTAGAGATCCGGCTAGCGGGAGGGGAGATACGCAGTATTTT.